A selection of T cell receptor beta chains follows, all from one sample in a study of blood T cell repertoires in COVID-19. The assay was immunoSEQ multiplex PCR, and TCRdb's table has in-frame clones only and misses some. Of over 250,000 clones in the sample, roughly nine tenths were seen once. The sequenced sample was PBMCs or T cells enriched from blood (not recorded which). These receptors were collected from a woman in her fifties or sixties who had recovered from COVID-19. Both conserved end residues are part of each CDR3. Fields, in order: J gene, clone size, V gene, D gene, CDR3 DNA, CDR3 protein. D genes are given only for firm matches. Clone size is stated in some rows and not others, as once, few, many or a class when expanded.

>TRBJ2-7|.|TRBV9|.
TGTGCCAGCAGCGTAGGACAGGGGAGGGGCTACGAGCAGTACTTC
CASSVGQGRGYEQYF
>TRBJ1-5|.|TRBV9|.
TGTGCCAGCAGCGTAGGGCAAAATCAGCCCCAGCATTTT
CASSVGQNQPQHF
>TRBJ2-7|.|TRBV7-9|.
TGTGCCAGCAGCGGAGGACAGCCCGACTTCTCCTACGAGCAGTACTTC
CASSGGQPDFSYEQYF
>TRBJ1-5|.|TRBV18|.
TGTGCCAGCTCACCACAGGGGCAAGGGCATCAGCCCCAGCATTTT
CASSPQGQGHQPQHF
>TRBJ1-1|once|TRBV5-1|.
TGCGCCAGCAGCTTGGGGGCAGCGGACGCTTTCTTT
CASSLGAADAFF
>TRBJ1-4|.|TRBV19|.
TGTGCCAGTAGTTTCAGTGCCCCGAATGAAAAACTGTTTTTT
CASSFSAPNEKLFF
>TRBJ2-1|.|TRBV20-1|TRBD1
TGCAGTGCTAGTCAACTAGGGACAGAATCCTACAATGAGCAGTTCTTC
CSASQLGTESYNEQFF
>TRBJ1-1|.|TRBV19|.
TGTGCCAGTAGTATGCCCCACCAGGGGAGGGCTGAAGCTTTCTTT
CASSMPHQGRAEAFF
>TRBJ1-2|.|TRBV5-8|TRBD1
TGTGCCAGCAGCTTGGACAGGGGAACCTATGGCTACACCTTC
CASSLDRGTYGYTF
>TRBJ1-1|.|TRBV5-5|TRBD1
TGTGCCAGCAGCTTGGGTCGGACAGGGTTTGTCGCTGAAGCTTTCTTT
CASSLGRTGFVAEAFF
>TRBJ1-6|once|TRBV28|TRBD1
TGTGCCAGTAAACCGGGACAGAGGGAATCACCCCTCCACTTT
CASKPGQRESPLHF
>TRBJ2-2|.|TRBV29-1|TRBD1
TGCAGCGTTTTAACAGGGGGCGCGTTTACCGGGGAGCTGTTTTTT
CSVLTGGAFTGELFF
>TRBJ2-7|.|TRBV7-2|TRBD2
TGTGCCAGCAGCTACATAGCGGGTACCTCCTACGAGCAGTACTTC
CASSYIAGTSYEQYF
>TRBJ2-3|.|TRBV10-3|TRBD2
TGTGCCATCAGTGCCCAGGCGGGAGTAGGAACAGATACGCAGTATTTT
CAISAQAGVGTDTQYF
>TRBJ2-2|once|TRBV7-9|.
TGTGCCAGCAGCTTAGGCGGATCCTGGAACACCGGGGAGCTGTTTTTT
CASSLGGSWNTGELFF
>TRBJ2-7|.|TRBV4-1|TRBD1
TGCGCCAGCAGTTACAGGGGGAAGGATGAGTACGAGCAGTACTTC
CASSYRGKDEYEQYF
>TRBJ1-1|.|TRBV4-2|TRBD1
TGTGCCAGCAGCCTCAAAGGCCAGGGGGCGCCGGGCACTGAAGCTTTCTTT
CASSLKGQGAPGTEAFF